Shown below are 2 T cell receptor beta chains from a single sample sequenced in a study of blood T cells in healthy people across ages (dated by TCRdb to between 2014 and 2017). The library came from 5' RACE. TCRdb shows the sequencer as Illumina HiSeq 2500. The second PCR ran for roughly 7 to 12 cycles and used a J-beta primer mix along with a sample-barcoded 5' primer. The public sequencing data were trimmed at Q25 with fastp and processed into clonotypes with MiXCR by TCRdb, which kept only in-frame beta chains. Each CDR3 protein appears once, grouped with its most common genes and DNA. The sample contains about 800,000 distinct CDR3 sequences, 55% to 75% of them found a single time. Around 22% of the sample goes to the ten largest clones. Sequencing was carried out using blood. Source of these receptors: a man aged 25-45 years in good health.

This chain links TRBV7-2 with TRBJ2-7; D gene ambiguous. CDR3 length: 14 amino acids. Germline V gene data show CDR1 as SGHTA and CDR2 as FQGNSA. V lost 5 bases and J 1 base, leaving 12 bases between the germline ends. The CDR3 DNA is TGTGCCAGCAGCCCCCGTGCAGCTTCCTACGAGCAGTACTTC. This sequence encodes CASSPRAASYEQYF.

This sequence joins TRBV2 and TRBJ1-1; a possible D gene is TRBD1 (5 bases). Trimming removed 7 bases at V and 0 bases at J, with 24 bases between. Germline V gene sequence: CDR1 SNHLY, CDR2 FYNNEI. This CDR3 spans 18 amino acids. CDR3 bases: TGTGCCAGCACCCCGATAAGAGGGGAGACTCGTTTGAACACTGAAGCTTTCTTT. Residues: CASTPIRGETRLNTEAFF.